The T cell receptor (beta chain) described here comes from a study of T cell changes during pregnancy in multiple sclerosis. The repertoire was sequenced with immunoSEQ multiplex PCR; TCRdb's copy has only in-frame clones and lacks some. The profile shows roughly 40,000 clones, 85% to 95% of them singletons. V was trimmed by 4 bases and J by 3 bases, leaving 12 bases between them. Germline V CDR1 and CDR2: LNHDA, SQIVND (reference sequence). CDR3 length: 14 amino acids. Sequences were derived from CD4+ T cells from peripheral blood mononuclear cells, sampled in the second trimester of pregnancy. The V and J genes are TRBV19 and TRBJ1-1; D gene uncertain. The TCR was taken from a female donor with multiple sclerosis, enrolled in a pregnancy study. CDR3 protein: CASSKRSADTEAFF. CDR3 nucleotides: TGTGCCAGTAGTAAGCGGTCGGCCGACACTGAAGCTTTCTTT.